The clone carrying this T cell receptor (beta chain) was recorded only once. No antigen is known for it. Being one base from a much bigger clone, this may be a read error. CDR3 and TCR beta VDJ profiling relied on genomic DNA as the template. From the reads, TCRdb called clonotypes with MiXCR, one entry per CDR3 protein. The top ten clones hold about 1.1% of a sample with 150,000 to 200,000 distinct CDR3 sequences, approximately 40% of them seen once. The record originates from a study of CD8+CD57+ T cells in acquired aplastic anemia. Study in general: Sorted cells (CD4+ and CD8+) yielded DNA amounts that averaged approximately 3.1 ug. Among healthy donors, CD4+ cells averaged about 9.9 million reads. Overall study findings and caveats: Patients and controls had CD8+ Simpson's diversity values that were not significantly distinct. Between patients and controls, around 30 CD8+ CDR3 sequences were found in common.

CDR1 is MDHEN and CDR2 is SYDVKM in the germline V gene. This CDR3 contains 12 residues. The germline V and J ends were trimmed by 7 bases and 0 bases, with 7 bases remaining between them. The chain couples TRBV28 to TRBJ2-7, with no clear D. The sequencing sample was made of sorted CD4+, CD8+, or CD8+CD57+ T cells (not recorded which) from PBMCs. This receptor was taken from a human donor in good health. The CDR3 is CASTGYSYEQYF. The CDR3 nucleotides are TGTGCCAGCACTGGGTACTCCTACGAGCAGTACTTC. Full variable domain (remainder filled in from reference TRBV28 and TRBJ2-7): DVKVTQSSRYLVKRTGEKVFLECVQDMDHENMFWYRQDPGLGLRLIYFSYDVKMKEKGDIPEGYSVSREKKERFSLILESASTNQTSMYLCASTGYSYEQYFGPGTRLTVT.